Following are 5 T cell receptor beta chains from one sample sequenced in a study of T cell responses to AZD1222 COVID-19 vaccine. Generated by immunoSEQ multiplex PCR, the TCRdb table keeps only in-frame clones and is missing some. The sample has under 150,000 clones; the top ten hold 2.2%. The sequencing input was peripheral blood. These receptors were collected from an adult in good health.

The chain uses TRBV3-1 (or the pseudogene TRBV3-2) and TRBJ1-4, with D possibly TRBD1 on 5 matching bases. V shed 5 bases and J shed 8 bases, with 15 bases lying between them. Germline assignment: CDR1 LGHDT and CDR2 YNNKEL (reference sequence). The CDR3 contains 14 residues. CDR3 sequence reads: CASSSRVGEEKLFF. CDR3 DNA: TGTGCCAGCAGCTCCAGGGTTGGGGAAGAAAAACTGTTTTTT.

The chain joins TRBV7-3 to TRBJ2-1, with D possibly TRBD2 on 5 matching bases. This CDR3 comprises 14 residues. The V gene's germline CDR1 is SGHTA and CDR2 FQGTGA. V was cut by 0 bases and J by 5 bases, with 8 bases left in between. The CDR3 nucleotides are TGTGCCAGCAGCTTAACGCTAGCCAACAATGAGCAGTTCTTC. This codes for CASSLTLANNEQFF. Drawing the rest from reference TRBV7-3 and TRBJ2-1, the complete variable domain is GAGVSQTPSNKVTEKGKYVELRCDPISGHTALYWYRQSLGQGPEFLIYFQGTGAADDSGLPNDRFFAVRPEGSVSTLKIQRTERGDSAVYLCASSLTLANNEQFFGPGTRLTVL.

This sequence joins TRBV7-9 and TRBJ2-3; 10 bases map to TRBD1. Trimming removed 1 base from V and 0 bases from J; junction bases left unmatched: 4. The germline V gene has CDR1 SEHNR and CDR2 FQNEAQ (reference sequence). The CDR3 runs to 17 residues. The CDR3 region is CASSLDGQGVSTDTQYF. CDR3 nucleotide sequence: TGTGCCAGCAGCTTAGATGGACAGGGGGTAAGCACAGATACGCAGTATTTT.

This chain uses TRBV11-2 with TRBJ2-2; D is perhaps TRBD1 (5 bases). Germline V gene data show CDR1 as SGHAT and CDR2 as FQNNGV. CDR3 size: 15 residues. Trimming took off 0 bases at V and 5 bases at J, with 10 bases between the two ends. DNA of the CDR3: TGTGCCAGCAGCTTAGAACGGACAATGACCGGGGAGCTGTTTTTT. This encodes CASSLERTMTGELFF. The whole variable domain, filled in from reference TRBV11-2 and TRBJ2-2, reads EAGVAQSPRYKIIEKRQSVAFWCNPISGHATLYWYQQILGQGPKLLIQFQNNGVVDDSQLPKDRFSAERLKGVDSTLKIQPAKLEDSAVYLCASSLERTMTGELFFGEGSRLTVL.

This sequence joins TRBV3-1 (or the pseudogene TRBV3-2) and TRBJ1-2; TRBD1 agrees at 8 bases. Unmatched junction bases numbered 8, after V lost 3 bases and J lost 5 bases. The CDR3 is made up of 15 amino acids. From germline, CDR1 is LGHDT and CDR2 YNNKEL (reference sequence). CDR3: CASSQEIQGGYGYTF. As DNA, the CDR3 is TGTGCCAGCAGCCAGGAAATACAGGGGGGGTATGGCTACACCTTC.